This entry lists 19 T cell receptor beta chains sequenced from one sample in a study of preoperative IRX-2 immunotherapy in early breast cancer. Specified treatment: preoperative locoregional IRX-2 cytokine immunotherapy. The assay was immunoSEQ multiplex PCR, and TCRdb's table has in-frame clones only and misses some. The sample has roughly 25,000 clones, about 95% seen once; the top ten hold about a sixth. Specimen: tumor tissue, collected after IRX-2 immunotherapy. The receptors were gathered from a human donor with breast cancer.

The CDR3, as DNA: TGTGCCAGCAGTTTCGGGACAGGGGACTACGAGCAGTACTTC. It specifies CASSFGTGDYEQYF. V is TRBV28 and J is TRBJ2-7; TRBD1 aligns across 10 bases. There are 14 residues in the CDR3. The V gene's germline CDR1 is MDHEN and CDR2 SYDVKM. The trim removed 3 bases at V and 3 bases at J, leaving 2 bases unmatched.

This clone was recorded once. The CDR3 spells CASSQALPYNEQFF. For the CDR3, the DNA is TGCGCCAGCAGCCAAGCTCTGCCCTACAATGAGCAGTTCTTC. This chain connects TRBV4-3 to TRBJ2-1; D remains unclear. CDR3 size: 14 residues. Germline V gives CDR1 LGHNA, CDR2 YSLEER. The V gene lost 1 base and the J gene lost 2 bases, with 6 bases spanning the gap.

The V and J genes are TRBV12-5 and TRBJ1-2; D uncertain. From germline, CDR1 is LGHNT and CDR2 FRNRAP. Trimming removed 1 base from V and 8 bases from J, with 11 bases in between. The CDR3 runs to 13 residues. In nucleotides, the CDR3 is TGTGCTAGTGGTTTGGACCAAACCGGGGGCTACACCTTC. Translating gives CASGLDQTGGYTF. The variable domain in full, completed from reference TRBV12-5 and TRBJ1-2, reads DARVTQTPRHKVTEMGQEVTMRCQPILGHNTVFWYRQTMMQGLELLAYFRNRAPLDDSGMPKDRFSAEMPDATLATLKIQPSEPRDSAVYFCASGLDQTGGYTFGSGTRLTVV.

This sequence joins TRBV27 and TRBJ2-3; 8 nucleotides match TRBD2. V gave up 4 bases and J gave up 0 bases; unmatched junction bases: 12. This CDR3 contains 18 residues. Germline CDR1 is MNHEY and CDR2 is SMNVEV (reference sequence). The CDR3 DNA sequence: TGTGCCAGCAGTTGGGTCGGCGGGGGGTTTTCTAGCACAGATACGCAGTATTTT. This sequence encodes CASSWVGGGFSSTDTQYF.

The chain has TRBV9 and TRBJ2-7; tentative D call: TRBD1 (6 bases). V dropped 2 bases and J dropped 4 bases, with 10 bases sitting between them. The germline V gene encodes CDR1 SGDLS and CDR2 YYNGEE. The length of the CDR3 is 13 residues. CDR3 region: CASSVGGRYEQYF. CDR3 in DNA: TGTGCCAGCAGCGTTGGGGGCCGGTACGAGCAGTACTTC.

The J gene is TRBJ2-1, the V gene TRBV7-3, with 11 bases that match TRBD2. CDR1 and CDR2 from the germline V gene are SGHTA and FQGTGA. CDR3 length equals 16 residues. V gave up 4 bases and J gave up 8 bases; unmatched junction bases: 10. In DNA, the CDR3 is TGTGCCAGCAGCTACTTACTAGCGGGGGCCCCGGATGAGCAGTTCTTC. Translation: CASSYLLAGAPDEQFF.

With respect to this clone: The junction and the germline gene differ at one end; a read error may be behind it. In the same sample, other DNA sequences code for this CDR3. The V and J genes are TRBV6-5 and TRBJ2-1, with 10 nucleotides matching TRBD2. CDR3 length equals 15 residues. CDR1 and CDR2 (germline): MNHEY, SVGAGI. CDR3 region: CASSGPGTSVNEQFF. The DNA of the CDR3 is TGTGCCAGCAGTGGTCCCGGGACTAGCGTTAATGAGCAATTCTTC.

The CDR3 DNA is TGCGCCAGCAGATCCGGGGGTACCTACGAGCAGTACTTC. As protein: CASRSGGTYEQYF. This sequence joins TRBV5-1 and TRBJ2-7; a possible D gene is TRBD2 (6 bases). CDR1 is SGHRS and CDR2 is YFSETQ in the germline V gene. The CDR3 is made up of 13 amino acids. The V end was cut by 5 bases, the J end by 2 bases, with 11 bases between.

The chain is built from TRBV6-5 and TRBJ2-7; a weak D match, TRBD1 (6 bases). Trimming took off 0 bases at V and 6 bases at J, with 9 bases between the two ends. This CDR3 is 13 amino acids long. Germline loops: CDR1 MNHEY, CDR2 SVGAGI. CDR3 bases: TGTGCCAGCAGTTACTCAACAGGGAGCGAGCAGTACTTC. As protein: CASSYSTGSEQYF.

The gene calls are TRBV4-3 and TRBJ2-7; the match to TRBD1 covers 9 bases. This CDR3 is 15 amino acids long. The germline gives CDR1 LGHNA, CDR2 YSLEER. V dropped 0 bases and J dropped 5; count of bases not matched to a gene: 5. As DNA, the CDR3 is TGCGCCAGCAGCCAAGAGGACAGGACAGGGGACGAGCAGTACTTC. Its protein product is CASSQEDRTGDEQYF.

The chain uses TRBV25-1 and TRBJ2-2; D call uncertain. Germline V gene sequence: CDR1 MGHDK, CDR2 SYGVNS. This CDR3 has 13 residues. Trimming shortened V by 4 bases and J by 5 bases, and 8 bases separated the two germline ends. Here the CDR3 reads CASSGTATGELFF. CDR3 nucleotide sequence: TGTGCCAGCAGTGGAACGGCTACCGGGGAGCTGTTTTTT.

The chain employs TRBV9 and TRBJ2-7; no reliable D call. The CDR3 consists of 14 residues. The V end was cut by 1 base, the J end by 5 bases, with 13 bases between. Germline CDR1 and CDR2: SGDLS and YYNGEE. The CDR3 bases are TGTGCCAGCAGCGTATGGGAAGCGAGCCACGAGCAGTACTTC. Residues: CASSVWEASHEQYF.

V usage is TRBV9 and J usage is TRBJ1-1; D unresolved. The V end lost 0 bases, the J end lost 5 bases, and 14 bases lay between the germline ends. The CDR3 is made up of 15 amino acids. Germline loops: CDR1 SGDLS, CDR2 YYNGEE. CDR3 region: CASSVAGSAGTEAFF. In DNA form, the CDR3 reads TGTGCCAGCAGCGTAGCTGGGTCGGCGGGGACTGAAGCTTTCTTT.

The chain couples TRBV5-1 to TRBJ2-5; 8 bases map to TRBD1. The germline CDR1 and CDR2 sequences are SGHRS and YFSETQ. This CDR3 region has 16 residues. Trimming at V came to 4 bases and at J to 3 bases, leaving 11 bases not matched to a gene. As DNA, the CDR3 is TGCGCCAGCAGCGGAGAAGAGGACAGGGAAAAAGAGACCCAGTACTTC. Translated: CASSGEEDREKETQYF.

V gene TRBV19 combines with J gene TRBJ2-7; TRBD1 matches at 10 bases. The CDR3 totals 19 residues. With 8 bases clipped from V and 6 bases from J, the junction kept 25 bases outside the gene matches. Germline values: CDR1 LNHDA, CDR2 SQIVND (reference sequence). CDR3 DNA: TGTGCCAGTTCCCCCCCCAACCGCCAGAAGACAGGGGGCAAGGTCGAGCAGTACTTC. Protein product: CASSPPNRQKTGGKVEQYF. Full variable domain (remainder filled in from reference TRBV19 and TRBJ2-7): DGGITQSPKYLFRKEGQNVTLSCEQNLNHDAMYWYRQDPGQGLRLIYYSQIVNDFQKGDIAEGYSVSREKKESFPLTVTSAQKNPTAFYLCASSPPNRQKTGGKVEQYFGPGTRLTVT.

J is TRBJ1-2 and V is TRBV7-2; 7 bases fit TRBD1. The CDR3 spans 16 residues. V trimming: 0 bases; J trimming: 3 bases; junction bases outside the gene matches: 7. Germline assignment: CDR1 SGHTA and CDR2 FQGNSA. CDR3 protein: CASSLAGGQAYYGYTF. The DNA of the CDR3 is TGTGCCAGCAGCTTAGCGGGAGGACAGGCCTACTATGGCTACACCTTC. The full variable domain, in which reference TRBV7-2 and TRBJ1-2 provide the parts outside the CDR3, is GAGVSQSPSNKVTEKGKDVELRCDPISGHTALYWYRQSLGQGLEFLIYFQGNSAPDKSGLPSDRFSAERTGGSVSTLTIQRTQQEDSAVYLCASSLAGGQAYYGYTFGSGTRLTVV.

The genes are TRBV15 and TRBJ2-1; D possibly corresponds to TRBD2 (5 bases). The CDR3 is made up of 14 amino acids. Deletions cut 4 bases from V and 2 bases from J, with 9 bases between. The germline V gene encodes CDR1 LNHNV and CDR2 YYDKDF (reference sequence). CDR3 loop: CATSIGVTYNEQFF. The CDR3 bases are TGTGCCACCAGCATCGGGGTAACCTACAATGAGCAGTTCTTC.

As DNA, the CDR3 is TGTGCCTGGAAACCCAGGGAGGACTATGGCTACACCTTC. Its protein product is CAWKPREDYGYTF. The chain couples TRBV30 to TRBJ1-2; D perhaps matches TRBD1 (5 bases). Trimming pared 4 bases from V and 3 bases from J, leaving 12 bases between. The germline V gene encodes CDR1 GTSNPN and CDR2 SVGIG (reference sequence). The CDR3 is 13 amino acids. Full variable domain (remainder filled in from reference TRBV30 and TRBJ1-2): SQTIHQWPATLVQPVGSPLSLECTVEGTSNPNLYWYRQAAGRGLQLLFYSVGIGQISSEVPQNLSASRPQDRQFILSSKKLLLSDSGFYLCAWKPREDYGYTFGSGTRLTVV.

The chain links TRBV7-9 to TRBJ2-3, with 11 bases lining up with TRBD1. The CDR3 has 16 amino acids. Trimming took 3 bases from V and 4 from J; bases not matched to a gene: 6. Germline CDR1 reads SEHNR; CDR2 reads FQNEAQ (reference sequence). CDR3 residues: CASSFRTGGGADTQYF. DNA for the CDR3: TGTGCCAGCAGCTTCAGGACAGGGGGCGGCGCAGATACGCAGTATTTT.